A single sample gave rise to the 30 T cell receptor beta chains below, sequenced in a study of blood T cell repertoires in COVID-19. Produced via immunoSEQ multiplex PCR; TCRdb's table is partial and in-frame only. The repertoire holds under 95,000 clones, with 90% to 95% as singletons. The sequencing input was peripheral blood. These receptors were collected from a woman between 45 and 60 years old in a cohort sampled during active COVID-19.

The chain recombines TRBV9 with TRBJ2-2; 9 nucleotides line up with TRBD1. The germline CDR1 and CDR2 sequences are SGDLS and YYNGEE. V shed 0 bases and J 6 bases; nucleotides not matched to a gene: 6. This CDR3 region has 16 residues. CDR3 protein: CASSVGSGQGPGELFF. The DNA for the CDR3 is TGTGCCAGCAGCGTAGGGTCGGGACAGGGTCCCGGGGAGCTGTTTTTT.

The chain links TRBV19 to TRBJ1-2, with 11 positions matching TRBD1. The CDR3 has 15 amino acids. Per germline, CDR1 LNHDA and CDR2 SQIVND (reference sequence). The ends lost 3 bases at V and 8 bases at J; junction bases unmatched: 8. The CDR3 DNA reads TGTGCCAGTAGTATCAGCGGACAGGGGGCGGGAGGCTACACCTTC. This encodes CASSISGQGAGGYTF.

The chain recombines TRBV7-8 with TRBJ1-6; TRBD1 might be the D (6 bases). V gave up 4 bases and J gave up 10 bases, with 26 bases separating them. Germline assignment: CDR1 SGHVS and CDR2 FQNEAQ. The CDR3 contains 18 residues. The CDR3 DNA reads TGTGCCAGCAGCTCCGGGACTAGGGGGGTCCAAAAGGGGTCACCCCTCCACTTT. It is translated as CASSSGTRGVQKGSPLHF.

V and J are TRBV10-3 and TRBJ2-3; D is undetermined. Germline CDR1 reads ENHRY; CDR2 reads SYGVKD. Trimming removed 3 bases from V and 10 bases from J, with 14 bases in between. This CDR3 comprises 13 residues. The CDR3 DNA reads TGTGCCATCAGTGACTCCGACACATTTGCGCAGTATTTT. Protein product: CAISDSDTFAQYF.

The gene calls are TRBV28 and TRBJ1-2; 9 bases map to TRBD1. The junction had 10 bases not matched to a gene; V was cut back by 6 bases and J by 5 bases. Germline-derived CDR1 and CDR2 are MDHEN and SYDVKM. The CDR3 is 15 amino acids. The CDR3: CASRHGGDRVYGYTF. Written as DNA, the CDR3 is TGTGCCAGCAGACACGGAGGGGACAGGGTTTATGGCTACACCTTC.

This chain uses TRBV5-1 with TRBJ1-1; D is unresolved. This CDR3 is 15 amino acids long. Germline V gene sequence: CDR1 SGHRS, CDR2 YFSETQ. V was cut by 4 bases and J by 0 bases, with 13 bases left in between. CDR3 DNA: TGCGCCAGCAGCCGCCGACACGATTTGAACACTGAAGCTTTCTTT. Its protein product is CASSRRHDLNTEAFF.

This clone came up once. The V call is TRBV6-5, the J call TRBJ1-4; a possible D gene is TRBD1 (6 bases). CDR1 MNHEY and CDR2 SVGAGI come from the germline V gene. V was shortened by 4 bases and J by 7 bases, with 13 bases between the two germline ends. This CDR3 comprises 14 residues. The CDR3 sequence is CASSSQGFGEKLFF. Here the CDR3 DNA reads TGTGCCAGCAGTTCACAGGGTTTCGGTGAAAAACTGTTTTTT.

The rearrangement links TRBV4-1 to TRBJ2-1, with 10 bases lining up with TRBD2. Losses at the gene ends were 3 bases for V and 2 bases for J; bases not matched to a gene: 1. The CDR3 sequence is 15 residues long. The V gene's germline CDR1 is MGHRA and CDR2 YSYEKL. CDR3 sequence: CASSQTSGPYNEQFF. The CDR3 coding sequence is TGCGCCAGCAGCCAGACTAGCGGGCCCTACAATGAGCAGTTCTTC.

The chain has TRBV11-2 and TRBJ1-2; no definite D call. Per the germline V gene, CDR1 is SGHAT and CDR2 is FQNNGV. V shed 1 base and J shed 4 bases, with 10 bases lying between them. CDR3 length equals 14 residues. The CDR3 is CASSLGRPAYGYTF. For the CDR3, the DNA is TGTGCCAGCAGCTTAGGGCGGCCAGCCTATGGCTACACCTTC.

This chain connects TRBV7-2 to TRBJ2-1; D gene uncertain. The CDR3 is made up of 15 amino acids. V was shortened by 0 bases and J by 4 bases, with 10 bases between the two germline ends. CDR1 and CDR2 (germline): SGHTA, FQGNSA. The CDR3 DNA follows: TGTGCCAGCAGCTTAGCGGGCAGTTTTTACAATGAGCAGTTCTTC. Its translation is CASSLAGSFYNEQFF.

The chain links TRBV25-1 to TRBJ1-5; D is ambiguous. The germline V and J ends were trimmed by 1 base and 3 bases, with 7 bases remaining between them. The CDR3 has 14 residues. Germline V gene sequence: CDR1 MGHDK, CDR2 SYGVNS. The CDR3 sequence is CASSEWEVNQPQHF. In DNA, the CDR3 is TGTGCCAGCAGTGAATGGGAGGTCAATCAGCCCCAGCATTTT. The entire variable domain, with the rest obtained from reference TRBV25-1 and TRBJ1-5, is as follows: EADIYQTPRYLVIGTGKKITLECSQTMGHDKMYWYQQDPGMELHLIHYSYGVNSTEKGDLSSESTVSRIRTEHFPLTLESARPSHTSQYLCASSEWEVNQPQHFGDGTRLSIL.

The rearrangement uses TRBV15 and TRBJ2-3; a possible D gene is TRBD2 (6 bases). The CDR3 loop spans 16 amino acids. The V end was cut by 3 bases, the J end by 2 bases, with 15 bases between. Germline V lookup: CDR1 LNHNV, CDR2 YYDKDF (reference sequence). CDR3 sequence reads: CATSSSGRGFTDTQYF. The CDR3 DNA reads TGTGCCACCAGCAGCTCCGGGCGGGGTTTCACAGATACGCAGTATTTT.

The genes are TRBV6-1 and TRBJ1-1; 7 nucleotides agree with TRBD1. CDR3 length: 13 amino acids. With 1 base clipped from V and 10 bases from J, the junction kept 6 bases outside the gene matches. Germline assignment: CDR1 MNHNS and CDR2 SASEGT. Here the CDR3 DNA reads TGTGCCAGCAGTGAAGACAGGGGAGCGGGAGCTTTCTTT. It codes for CASSEDRGAGAFF.

The chain uses TRBV7-9 and TRBJ2-6; perhaps TRBD2 as D (6 bases). Trimming removed 4 bases from V and 3 bases from J, with 19 bases in between. The CDR3 runs 18 residues. Germline V CDR1 and CDR2: SEHNR, FQNEAQ (reference sequence). CDR3 protein: CASSSQGGPGYGANVLTF. In nucleotides, the CDR3 is TGTGCCAGCAGCTCCCAGGGAGGACCGGGATATGGGGCCAACGTCCTGACTTTC.

V usage is TRBV15 and J usage is TRBJ1-5, with D possibly matching TRBD1 (5 bases). V was cut by 1 base and J by 8 bases, with 12 bases left in between. The CDR3 loop spans 14 amino acids. Germline V gene data show CDR1 as LNHNV and CDR2 as YYDKDF (reference sequence). This CDR3 reads CATSRVGPQEPQHF. The DNA for the CDR3 is TGTGCCACCAGCAGAGTGGGGCCACAGGAGCCCCAGCATTTT.

V gene TRBV28 combines with J gene TRBJ2-4, with 8 bases aligning to TRBD1. The junction had 6 bases not matched to a gene; V was cut back by 2 bases and J by 0 bases. The CDR3 sequence is 17 residues long. Germline V gene lookup returns CDR1 MDHEN and CDR2 SYDVKM. The CDR3 loop is CASSLKTGELAKNIQYF. For the CDR3, the DNA is TGTGCCAGCAGTTTAAAGACAGGGGAACTAGCCAAAAACATTCAGTACTTC.

The chain joins TRBV10-3 to TRBJ2-2, with TRBD1 matching 8 bases. V lost 5 bases to trimming and J lost 0 bases; unmatched junction nucleotides: 2. The CDR3 consists of 15 residues. Germline CDR1 and CDR2: ENHRY and SYGVKD. In DNA form, the CDR3 reads TGTGCCATCAGTACAGGGGGAGCGAACACCGGGGAGCTGTTTTTT. Protein product: CAISTGGANTGELFF.

J is TRBJ1-2 and V is TRBV7-8; D might be TRBD1 (5 bases). V lost 3 bases, J lost 6 bases, and 11 bases lay in between. The CDR3 is 13 residues long. The germline V gene has CDR1 SGHVS and CDR2 FQNEAQ. CDR3 residues: CASSLQGFHGYTF. In DNA, the CDR3 is TGTGCCAGCAGCTTGCAGGGATTTCATGGCTACACCTTC.

The table lists this clone with a count of one. The chain has TRBV14 and TRBJ2-1; 7 nucleotides line up with TRBD2. CDR1 is SGHDN and CDR2 is FVKESK in the germline V gene. The CDR3 sequence is 15 residues long. The junction had 10 bases not matched to a gene; V was cut back by 1 base and J by 10 bases. This CDR3 reads CASSQVAGPSGEQFF. In nucleotides, the CDR3 is TGTGCCAGCAGCCAAGTAGCGGGTCCTTCGGGGGAGCAGTTCTTC.

V usage is TRBV7-6 and J usage is TRBJ1-2; 7 bases align to TRBD1. Trimming took 5 bases from V and 8 from J; bases not matched to a gene: 17. This CDR3 region has 16 residues. The V gene's germline CDR1 is SGHVS and CDR2 FNYEAQ. In DNA, the CDR3 is TGTGCCAGCAGCAGGTATAGAATCTTGATGGGACAGGGCTACACCTTC. Protein sequence: CASSRYRILMGQGYTF.

The CDR3 here is CASSGDTGKYEQYF. DNA of the CDR3: TGTGCCAGCAGTGGGGATACAGGGAAATACGAGCAGTACTTC. The rearrangement links TRBV25-1 to TRBJ2-7; tentatively, D is TRBD1 (6 bases). From germline, CDR1 is MGHDK and CDR2 SYGVNS. Trimming pared 4 bases from V and 4 bases from J, leaving 14 bases between. The CDR3 sequence is 14 residues long.

V usage is TRBV19 and J usage is TRBJ1-2; 9 nucleotides match TRBD1. Germline trimming cut 3 bases from V and 7 bases from J; bases unmatched to any gene: 6. CDR3 size: 14 residues. Per the germline V gene, CDR1 is LNHDA and CDR2 is SQIVND (reference sequence). CDR3 region: CASSIRDRESGYTF. In DNA, the CDR3 is TGTGCCAGTAGTATCCGGGACAGGGAATCTGGCTACACCTTC.

The chain couples TRBV5-1 to TRBJ2-2; tentative D call: TRBD2 (5 bases). The CDR3 is 15 residues long. Trimming took off 0 bases at V and 5 bases at J, with 11 bases between the two ends. The germline gives CDR1 SGHRS, CDR2 YFSETQ. The CDR3 reads CASSLVVGSTGELFF. The CDR3 nucleotides read TGCGCCAGCAGCTTGGTAGTTGGGAGTACCGGGGAGCTGTTTTTT. The full variable domain, with the rest looked up from reference TRBV5-1 and TRBJ2-2, is KAGVTQTPRYLIKTRGQQVTLSCSPISGHRSVSWYQQTPGQGLQFLFEYFSETQRNKGNFPGRFSGRQFSNSRSEMNVSTLELGDSALYLCASSLVVGSTGELFFGEGSRLTVL.

This chain connects TRBV7-2 to TRBJ1-3; a possible D gene is TRBD1 (5 bases). The germline V gene encodes CDR1 SGHTA and CDR2 FQGNSA. The CDR3 has 13 residues. Between the trimmed V and J ends, which lost 7 bases and 0 bases, there was a span of 7 bases. CDR3 in DNA: TGTGCCAGCACCACAGGCTCTGGAAACACCATATATTTT. Protein: CASTTGSGNTIYF.

This chain uses TRBV11-2 with TRBJ2-5; the D gene is possibly TRBD1 (6 bases). The CDR3 has 14 amino acids. The germline CDR1 and CDR2 sequences are SGHAT and FQNNGV. V lost 4 bases and J lost 5, with 14 bases in between. The CDR3 nucleotides are TGTGCCAGCAGCTGGGGGCTAGCTGGGGAGACCCAGTACTTC. This encodes CASSWGLAGETQYF.

The CDR3 coding sequence is TGTGCCAGTCTTTTAAGCGGTAACTATGGCTACACCTTC. Protein product: CASLLSGNYGYTF. V is TRBV2 and J is TRBJ1-2; D gene ambiguous. Looked up from germline, CDR1 is SNHLY and CDR2 is FYNNEI. The length of the CDR3 is 13 residues. V lost 9 bases, J lost 1 base, and 12 bases lay in between. The variable domain in full, with the rest retrieved from reference TRBV2 and TRBJ1-2, is EPEVTQTPSHQVTQMGQEVILRCVPISNHLYFYWYRQILGQKVEFLVSFYNNEISEKSEIFDDQFSVERPDGSNFTLKIRSTKLEDSAMYFCASLLSGNYGYTFGSGTRLTVV.

The V and J genes are TRBV29-1 and TRBJ1-1; possibly TRBD1 for D (6 bases). In germline, CDR1 is SQVTM, CDR2 ANQGSEA. CDR3 length: 14 residues. The ends were cut back, 7 bases at V and 0 bases at J, with 15 bases in the middle. The CDR3 protein is CSATPQGMNTEAFF. CDR3 in DNA: TGCAGCGCAACCCCACAGGGTATGAACACTGAAGCTTTCTTT.

V is TRBV18 and J is TRBJ1-2, with D unclear. CDR1 and CDR2 from the germline V gene are KGHSH and LQKENI. This CDR3 is 13 amino acids long. V was clipped by 2 bases and J by 4 bases, with 8 bases between them. The CDR3 here is CASSPGQAYGYTF. The CDR3 bases are TGTGCCAGCTCACCAGGGCAGGCCTATGGCTACACCTTC.

The sample holds one count of this clone. The chain employs TRBV5-8 and TRBJ1-5; 8 bases align to TRBD1. Trimming took 0 bases from V and 7 from J; bases not matched to a gene: 6. CDR3 length: 15 amino acids. The germline gives CDR1 SGHTS, CDR2 YDEGEE. The CDR3 here is CASSLVRGLQQPQHF. The CDR3, as DNA: TGTGCCAGCAGCTTGGTCAGGGGGCTCCAACAGCCCCAGCATTTT.

The CDR3 region is CASSEAQVEAFF. CDR3 sequence (DNA): TGTGCCAGCAGTGAAGCCCAGGTGGAAGCTTTCTTT. The rearrangement uses TRBV6-1 and TRBJ1-1; D not resolved. V was pared by 0 bases and J by 8 bases, with 7 bases between. This CDR3 contains 12 residues. Germline V gene lookup returns CDR1 MNHNS and CDR2 SASEGT.